This is a list of T cell receptor beta chains from one sample in a study of early T cells in non-severe SARS-CoV-2 infection. Each CDR3 protein gets one entry after TCRdb re-called the 5' RACE reads with MiXCR. Among tens of thousands of distinct CDR3 sequences, 8.9% were seen once, and the ten largest hold about 16%. Sample: whole blood. The source of these receptors is an adult who was a healthcare worker with PCR-confirmed SARS-CoV-2 infection or an uninfected control (not recorded which). Each CDR3 is given with its conserved first and last residue.

CDR3,V,J
CASSPNSGTGANVLTF,TRBV5-1,TRBJ2-6
CASSLGQLSTGWDTEAFF,TRBV5-1,TRBJ1-1
CASSYSTRGGSPLHF,TRBV6-2/TRBV6-3,TRBJ1-6
CASSPRSADNEQFF,TRBV18,TRBJ2-1
CASSFGSLGDTQYF,TRBV7-9,TRBJ2-3
CASRDRSNQPQHF,TRBV6-2/TRBV6-3,TRBJ1-5
CASSLDGFPGGQEQFF,TRBV11-2,TRBJ2-1
CASRSPGQGGNQPQHF,TRBV6-2/TRBV6-3,TRBJ1-5
CASSTYSLRKNEQYF,TRBV7-3,TRBJ2-7
CASSLGPIATGGGNIQYF,TRBV11-2,TRBJ2-4
CASSPKVPGDGANVLTF,TRBV4-3,TRBJ2-6
CASRRTGAAGELFF,TRBV7-2,TRBJ2-2
CASSQRADQPQHF,TRBV3-1,TRBJ1-5
CASSLVGQGAGEQYF,TRBV7-8,TRBJ2-7
CASSFRPSHYGYTF,TRBV28,TRBJ1-2
CASSFNPTGTGLGDTEAFF,TRBV5-8,TRBJ1-1
CASSFSSGRNEQYF,TRBV5-1,TRBJ2-7
CASSPPGSLYTEAFF,TRBV18,TRBJ1-1
CASSQVRGTAYEQYF,TRBV4-1,TRBJ2-7
CASSFPTGDYEQYF,TRBV7-9,TRBJ2-7
CASSQESTGSSNQPQHF,TRBV4-1,TRBJ1-5
CASSQDPRQGLEQFF,TRBV4-3,TRBJ2-1
CASSYDVIRGSSYNEQFF,TRBV6-2/TRBV6-3,TRBJ2-1
CSVDSGSVNEQFF,TRBV29-1,TRBJ2-1
CAWSVNTEAFF,TRBV30,TRBJ1-1
CASRLLAKNEQFF,TRBV7-2,TRBJ2-1